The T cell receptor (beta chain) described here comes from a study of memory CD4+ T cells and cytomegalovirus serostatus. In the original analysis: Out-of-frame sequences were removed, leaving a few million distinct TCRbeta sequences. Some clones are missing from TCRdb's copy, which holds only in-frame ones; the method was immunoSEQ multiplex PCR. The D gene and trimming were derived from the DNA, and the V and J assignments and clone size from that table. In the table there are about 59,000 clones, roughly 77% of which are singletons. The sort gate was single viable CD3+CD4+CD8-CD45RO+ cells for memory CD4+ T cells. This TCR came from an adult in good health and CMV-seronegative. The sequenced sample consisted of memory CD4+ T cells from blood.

The CDR3 nucleotides read TGTGCCAGCTTCGGAGGCGGGAGGGCCTTACAGACCGGGGAGCTGTTTTTT. Translating gives CASFGGGRALQTGELFF. V is TRBV5-4 and J is TRBJ2-2; the match to TRBD2 covers 9 bases. With 7 bases clipped from V and 5 bases from J, the junction kept 15 bases outside the gene matches. Germline V lookup: CDR1 SGHNT, CDR2 YYREEE (reference sequence). The CDR3 length is 17 residues.